This T cell receptor (beta chain) is from a study of beta chain features in type 1 diabetes. Study results and limitations: All four CD4+ subsets of Type 1 diabetes patients contained TCRB CDR3s that were moderately but significantly shorter.

Researchers reported sorting CD4+ naive, central memory, regulatory and stem cell-like memory cells via CD45RO/CCR7/CD25/CD127/CD95/CD27. Reverse transcribing all isolated RNA meant expressed TCRB transcripts were sequenced. Only in-frame clones appear in the TCRdb table, and some are missing; sequencing was by immunoSEQ multiplex PCR. Of some 330,000 clones listed, roughly an eighth are singletons. The germline gives CDR1 SGHNT, CDR2 YENEEA. V was pared by 6 bases and J by 7 bases, with 18 bases between. The CDR3 runs to 14 residues. This clone was seen more than once but under ten times. Its antigen remains unknown.

The TCR was taken from a woman under 30 with type 1 diabetes. Source material: naive CD4+ T cells from blood. The chain recombines TRBV11-3 with TRBJ2-5; the D gene is possibly TRBD1 (6 bases). In nucleotides, the CDR3 is TGTGCCAGCAGTTCCGGGACAAAGCGATGGACCCAGTACTTC. Its protein is CASSSGTKRWTQYF.